Below are 10 T cell receptor beta chains sequenced from a single sample in a study of T cells in Graves' hyperthyroidism and ophthalmopathy. Amplified regions were TCR beta CDR3 sequences from RNA transcripts. HTBI primers drove first-round RT-PCR of the TCR CDR3. TCRdb passed the multiplex PCR reads through MiXCR, listing each CDR3 protein once. This table has about 540,000 distinct CDR3 sequences, about 43% appearing once. Sequences were obtained from peripheral blood or thyroid tissue (not recorded which). These TCRs come from a woman between 18 and 30 years old with Graves' hyperthyroidism.

This clonotype appeared many times. This chain links TRBV5-1 with TRBJ1-2; D is unresolved. This CDR3 is 15 amino acids long. Germline CDR1 is SGHRS and CDR2 is YFSETQ. Trimming pared 0 bases from V and 5 bases from J, leaving 14 bases between. As DNA, the CDR3 is TGCGCCAGCAGCTTGGTTCAGTCAGCAAAGTATGGCTACACCTTC. Amino acid sequence: CASSLVQSAKYGYTF.

This clonotype turned up a few times. The genes are TRBV9 and TRBJ2-5; D gene uncertain. Germline loops: CDR1 SGDLS, CDR2 YYNGEE. The CDR3 sequence is 14 residues long. Trimming cost V 4 bases and J 2 bases, with 12 bases left between them. CDR3 region: CASSLGPRQETQYF. The CDR3 DNA follows: TGTGCCAGCAGCCTTGGACCGAGACAAGAGACCCAGTACTTC.

This clonotype appeared a few times. This could be a read error, since a much larger clone is one nucleotide away. The V call is TRBV5-6, the J call TRBJ2-7; TRBD1 might be the D (6 bases). CDR3 length equals 12 residues. Deletions cut 3 bases from V and 2 bases from J, with 6 bases between. CDR1 is SGHDT, CDR2 YYEEEE, per germline. CDR3 sequence: CASSWDTYEQYF. DNA of the CDR3: TGTGCCAGCAGCTGGGACACCTACGAGCAGTACTTC.

A few counts support this clonotype. This chain uses TRBV7-9 with TRBJ1-1; TRBD1 matches at 8 bases. Germline-derived CDR1 and CDR2 are SEHNR and FQNEAQ (reference sequence). This CDR3 has 15 residues. The J segment lost 1 base and the V segment lost 5 bases, leaving 6 bases of the junction unmatched. The CDR3 region has the DNA TGTGCCAGCAGCGGCCCGGACAGGGCGAACACTGAAGCTTTCTTT. This gives the protein CASSGPDRANTEAFF.

At least ten counts were recorded for this clonotype. The chain employs TRBV14 and TRBJ1-1, with D perhaps TRBD1 (5 bases). V lost 3 bases and J lost 0, with 8 bases in between. This CDR3 has 14 residues. From germline, CDR1 is SGHDN and CDR2 FVKESK. CDR3 amino acids: CASSQGRLNTEAFF. CDR3 sequence (DNA): TGTGCCAGCAGCCAGGGACGGTTGAACACTGAAGCTTTCTTT.

With respect to this clonotype: A much larger clone differs by one base, so this may be a read error. This chain connects TRBV11-2 to TRBJ1-1; D perhaps matches TRBD1 (5 bases). This CDR3 is built from 11 residues. Trimming removed 5 bases at V and 10 bases at J, with 11 bases between. CDR1 is SGHAT and CDR2 is FQNNGV in the germline V gene. This CDR3 reads CASSAGSPAFF. The CDR3 coding sequence is TGTGCCAGCAGCGCAGGGTCGCCAGCTTTCTTT. Drawing the rest from reference TRBV11-2 and TRBJ1-1, the complete variable domain is EAGVAQSPRYKIIEKRQSVAFWCNPISGHATLYWYQQILGQGPKLLIQFQNNGVVDDSQLPKDRFSAERLKGVDSTLKIQPAKLEDSAVYLCASSAGSPAFFGQGTRLTVV.

This chain connects TRBV21-1 to TRBJ1-3; the tabulated D call, TRBD1, remains unverified against the DNA. TRBV21-1 is tagged as a pseudogene. This CDR3 has 16 amino acids. The CDR3 DNA follows: TGTGCCAGCAGCAAGCAGGACAGGGCTGGTGGAAACACCATATATTTT. Protein: CASSKQDRAGGNTIYF.

This clonotype was recorded at least ten times. The rearrangement links TRBV7-9 to TRBJ1-5; no firm D call. Germline V CDR1 and CDR2: SEHNR, FQNEAQ (reference sequence). This CDR3 has 15 amino acids. V lost 0 bases and J 7 bases, leaving 13 bases between the germline ends. This chain's CDR3 is CASSLAPGAGQPQHF. The CDR3 DNA follows: TGTGCCAGCAGCTTAGCTCCAGGAGCGGGGCAGCCCCAGCATTTT.

This clonotype was observed a few times. The J gene is TRBJ1-6, the V gene TRBV5-1; 9 bases line up with TRBD1. With V trimmed by 7 bases and J by 8 bases, 7 bases remained unmatched. The CDR3 has 14 amino acids. CDR1 and CDR2 from the germline V gene are SGHRS and YFSETQ. The CDR3 DNA is TGCGCCAGCGGCGTCCGGGACAGGGATTCACCCCTCCACTTT. Translating gives CASGVRDRDSPLHF. Variable domain in full (rest from reference TRBV5-1 and TRBJ1-6): KAGVTQTPRYLIKTRGQQVTLSCSPISGHRSVSWYQQTPGQGLQFLFEYFSETQRNKGNFPGRFSGRQFSNSRSEMNVSTLELGDSALYLCASGVRDRDSPLHFGNGTRLTVT.

Only a few counts were recorded for this clonotype. The chain uses TRBV20-1 and TRBJ1-5; no reliable D call. The CDR3 sequence is 14 residues long. Trimming stripped 6 bases from V and 2 bases from J, with 14 bases between. CDR1 and CDR2 (germline): DFQATT, SNEGSKA (reference sequence). The CDR3 spells CSAGLGHGNQPQHF. For the CDR3, the DNA is TGCAGTGCCGGGTTAGGCCATGGCAATCAGCCCCAGCATTTT.